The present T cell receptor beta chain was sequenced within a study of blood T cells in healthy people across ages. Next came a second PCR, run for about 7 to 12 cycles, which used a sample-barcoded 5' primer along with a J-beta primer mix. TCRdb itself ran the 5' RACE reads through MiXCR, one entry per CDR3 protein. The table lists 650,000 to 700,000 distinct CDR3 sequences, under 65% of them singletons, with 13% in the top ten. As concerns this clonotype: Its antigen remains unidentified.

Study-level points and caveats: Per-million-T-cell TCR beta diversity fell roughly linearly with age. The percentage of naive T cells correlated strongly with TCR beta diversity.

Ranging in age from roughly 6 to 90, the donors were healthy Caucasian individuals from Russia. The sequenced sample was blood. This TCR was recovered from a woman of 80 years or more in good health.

The CDR3 DNA reads TGCAGCGTTGTGCAAACAGGGGCCGACTATGGCTACACCTTC. Translating gives CSVVQTGADYGYTF. V is TRBV29-1 and J is TRBJ1-2; 7 bases line up with TRBD1. With V trimmed by 4 bases and J by 3 bases, 8 bases remained unmatched. Germline V gene sequence: CDR1 SQVTM, CDR2 ANQGSEA. This CDR3 region has 14 residues.